This T cell receptor (beta chain) was documented in a study of T-cell reconstitution after alpha-beta-depleted transplantation in children. Findings and caveats of the study: T-cell counts and diversity at one year post-transplant came mainly from newly produced T cells. In patients about two months after transplant, alpha-beta T cells reportedly arose from several hundred expanded graft clones. Some patients' high day-60 TCRbeta diversity was traced to surviving recipient T cells and thymic progenitors.

Unique molecular identifiers were incorporated into the prepared TCRbeta library. TCRdb re-called the PCR reads with MiXCR, one entry per CDR3 protein. The sample has 330,000 or so distinct CDR3 sequences; around 10% are singletons. This clonotype was recorded many times. Its specificity is unknown. The junction differs from germline at one of its ends, possibly a read error. CDR3 length: 17 residues. In germline, CDR1 is MNHEY, CDR2 SMNVEV (reference sequence). The specimen was PBMCs, collected before TCRalphabeta/CD19-depleted stem cell transplant. This clonotype was sampled from a boy under two years old with acute myeloid leukemia, due to receive a stem cell transplant. The gene calls are TRBV27 and TRBJ2-7; 8 bases fit TRBD2. The CDR3 bases are TGTGCCAGCAGATCCGGACAGTCGCGGGAGGTCTCCTCCGAGCAGTACTTC. Its translation: CASRSGQSREVSSEQYF.